The 4 T cell receptor beta chains reported below all come from one sample, sequenced in a study of spatial heterogeneity in lung cancer (dated by TCRdb to between 2017 and 2020). The label giving this sample's time point can be read as: sample taken at primary tumor resection. Without any cell sorting, TCR sequencing was performed on whole RNA extracted either from tumor and nontumor lung tissue or from cryopreserved PBMC samples. Library preparation was by 5' RACE. The listed sequencing device is NextSeq 500. The raw public data were reprocessed by TCRdb itself: fastp quality trimming at Q25, MiXCR clonotype calling, in-frame beta chains only. Entries are consolidated by CDR3 protein sequence, retaining the most common genes and DNA. This sample is represented by around 60,000 distinct CDR3 sequences; 8% to 9% of them were singletons. Jointly, the top ten make up around 15% of the sample. Specimen: PBMCs, collected at surgery. The receptors shown here come from a female donor with early-stage non-small cell lung cancer.

For this clonotype: A much larger clone differs from this one at a single base, so this may be a read error. No conserved phenylalanine or tryptophan ends this CDR3, so it is likely a read error. This rearrangement joins TRBV6-5 to TRBJ1-1; TRBD1 is a possible D gene (6 bases). Between the trimmed V and J ends, which lost 0 bases and 4 bases, there was a span of 12 bases. This CDR3 contains 15 residues. Germline lookup yields CDR1 MNHEY and CDR2 SVGAGI. The CDR3 protein is CASSYSQGSRTEAFL. CDR3 nucleotides: TGTGCCAGCAGTTACTCCCAGGGGAGTCGCACTGAAGCTTTCTTA.

This clonotype was seen only a few times. The rearrangement uses TRBV19 and TRBJ2-3; a possible D gene is TRBD2 (6 bases). This CDR3 is built from 14 residues. Trimming took 11 bases from V and 4 from J, leaving 19 bases between them. Germline-derived CDR1 and CDR2 are LNHDA and SQIVND (reference sequence). The CDR3 coding sequence is TGTGCCTGCAAACTAGCAATGGGGGCAGATACGCAGTATTTT. This sequence encodes CACKLAMGADTQYF.

The chain uses TRBV12-3 or TRBV12-4 and TRBJ1-6; 9 bases are a match to TRBD1. The CDR3 loop spans 18 amino acids. With 3 bases clipped from V and 3 bases from J, the junction kept 9 bases outside the gene matches. DNA of the CDR3: TGTGCCAGCAGTTTTTCGGACAGGGGCTACGGCTATAATTCACCCCTCCACTTT. This translates into CASSFSDRGYGYNSPLHF.

This chain joins TRBV12-3 or TRBV12-4 and TRBJ1-1; D is possibly TRBD1 (6 bases). The CDR3 totals 15 residues. V dropped 1 base and J dropped 0 bases, with 9 bases sitting between them. CDR3 bases: TGTGCCAGCAGTTTAGACGGGACACTGAACACTGAAGCTTTCTTT. Translated, it gives CASSLDGTLNTEAFF.